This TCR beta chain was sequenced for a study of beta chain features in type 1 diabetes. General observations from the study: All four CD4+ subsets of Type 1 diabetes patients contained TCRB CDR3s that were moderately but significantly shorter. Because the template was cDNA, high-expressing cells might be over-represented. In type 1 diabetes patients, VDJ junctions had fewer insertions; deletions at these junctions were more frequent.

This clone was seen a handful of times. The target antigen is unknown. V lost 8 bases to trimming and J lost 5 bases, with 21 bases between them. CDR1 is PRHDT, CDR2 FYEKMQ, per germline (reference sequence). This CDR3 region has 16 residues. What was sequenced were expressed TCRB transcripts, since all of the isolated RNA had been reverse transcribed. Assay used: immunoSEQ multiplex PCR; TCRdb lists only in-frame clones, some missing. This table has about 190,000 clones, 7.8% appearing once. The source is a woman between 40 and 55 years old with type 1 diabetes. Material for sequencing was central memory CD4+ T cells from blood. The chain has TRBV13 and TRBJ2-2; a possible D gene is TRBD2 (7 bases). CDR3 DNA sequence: TGTGCCAGCCGGAGGGGGGGAGCCGTTTTTACCGGGGAGCTGTTTTTT. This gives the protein CASRRGGAVFTGELFF.